A single sample gave rise to the 21 T cell receptor beta chains below, sequenced in a study of cytomegalovirus exposure and HLA in healthy donors. Using immunoSEQ multiplex PCR, the repertoire was profiled, and TCRdb retains in-frame clones only, with some absent. The table records about 110,000 clones, 88% of them present only once. Specimen: PBMCs. Receptor source: a woman under 30 in good health and CMV-seropositive.

V usage is TRBV27 and J usage is TRBJ2-2; 9 positions agree with TRBD2. The CDR3 runs 15 residues. The germline gives CDR1 MNHEY, CDR2 SMNVEV (reference sequence). The V segment lost 4 bases and the J segment 6 bases; nucleotides outside the gene matches: 6. The CDR3 is CASSWQRGAAGELFF. The CDR3 DNA sequence: TGTGCCAGCAGTTGGCAGCGGGGGGCCGCCGGGGAGCTGTTTTTT.

In its sample, this clone was seen once. The V gene is TRBV27, the J gene TRBJ1-3; 8 positions agree with TRBD1. This CDR3 spans 15 amino acids. V was clipped by 5 bases and J by 3 bases; unmatched bases: 6. The germline V gene has CDR1 MNHEY and CDR2 SMNVEV (reference sequence). The CDR3 reads CASSLGQGIGNTIYF. In DNA, the CDR3 is TGTGCCAGCAGTCTTGGACAGGGTATTGGAAACACCATATATTTT.

This chain links TRBV11-2 with TRBJ1-5, with 7 bases matching TRBD1. The CDR3 sequence is 14 residues long. V shed 0 bases and J 7 bases; nucleotides not matched to a gene: 3. Germline lookup yields CDR1 SGHAT and CDR2 FQNNGV. The chain's CDR3 is CASSLEGQFQPQHF. In DNA form, the CDR3 reads TGTGCCAGCAGCTTAGAGGGACAGTTCCAGCCCCAGCATTTT.

The chain joins TRBV5-1 to TRBJ2-3; TRBD2 agrees at 12 bases. Unmatched junction bases numbered 0, after V lost 0 bases and J lost 4 bases. There are 15 residues in the CDR3. Germline loops: CDR1 SGHRS, CDR2 YFSETQ. The CDR3 is CASSLASGGADTQYF. CDR3 in DNA: TGCGCCAGCAGCTTGGCTAGCGGGGGGGCAGATACGCAGTATTTT.

V is TRBV10-1 and J is TRBJ2-7, with D maybe TRBD2 (5 bases). V was clipped by 2 bases and J by 7 bases, with 15 bases between them. Per germline, CDR1 WNHNN and CDR2 SYGVQD (reference sequence). The CDR3 is 14 residues long. CDR3 in amino acids: CASSEGPGRGEQYF. Written as DNA, the CDR3 is TGCGCCAGCAGTGAGGGTCCGGGCAGAGGGGAGCAGTACTTC.

V is TRBV15 and J is TRBJ2-2; D possibly corresponds to TRBD2 (5 bases). Germline-derived CDR1 and CDR2 are LNHNV and YYDKDF (reference sequence). Trimming removed 4 bases from V and 0 bases from J, with 6 bases in between. CDR3 size: 14 residues. This CDR3 is CATSIGANTGELFF. In nucleotides, the CDR3 is TGTGCCACCAGCATCGGGGCGAACACCGGGGAGCTGTTTTTT.

V and J are TRBV7-8 and TRBJ1-3, with D tentatively TRBD1 (5 bases). V lost 2 bases to trimming and J lost 0 bases, with 11 bases between them. Germline CDR1 reads SGHVS; CDR2 reads FQNEAQ. This CDR3 comprises 16 residues. The CDR3 DNA sequence: TGTGCCAGCAGCTTAACAGGCGCCGACTCTGGAAACACCATATATTTT. This sequence encodes CASSLTGADSGNTIYF.

V gene TRBV6-5 combines with J gene TRBJ2-7; perhaps TRBD2 as D (5 bases). The CDR3 has 14 amino acids. CDR1 MNHEY and CDR2 SVGAGI come from the germline V gene. V gave up 6 bases and J gave up 2 bases, with 14 bases separating them. Here the CDR3 reads CASSPAGGTYEQYV. The CDR3 DNA reads as TGTGCCAGCAGCCCGGCGGGCGGAACCTACGAGCAGTACGTC.

This clone was observed once. This chain joins TRBV5-4 and TRBJ2-2; 10 nucleotides match TRBD1. The CDR3 sequence is 16 residues long. Losses at the gene ends were 0 bases for V and 11 bases for J; bases not matched to a gene: 10. Germline V CDR1 and CDR2: SGHNT, YYREEE (reference sequence). The CDR3 reads CASSLVVTGGRGELFF. The CDR3 nucleotides are TGTGCCAGCAGCTTGGTGGTGACAGGGGGCAGGGGAGAGCTGTTTTTT.

The chain is built from TRBV5-4 and TRBJ1-5; 7 bases are a match to TRBD1. The CDR3 has 15 residues. Per the germline V gene, CDR1 is SGHNT and CDR2 is YYREEE (reference sequence). The ends lost 2 bases at V and 1 base at J; junction bases unmatched: 3. Written as DNA, the CDR3 is TGTGCCAGCAGCTTAGACAGGGCGAGCAATCAGCCCCAGCATTTT. Amino acids: CASSLDRASNQPQHF.

The rearrangement uses TRBV28 and TRBJ1-3; D call uncertain. The CDR3 totals 14 residues. Per the germline V gene, CDR1 is MDHEN and CDR2 is SYDVKM. V shed 5 bases and J shed 2 bases, with 10 bases lying between them. The CDR3 nucleotides are TGTGCCAGCAGTCAGCCACTAACTGGAAACACCATATATTTT. Translating gives CASSQPLTGNTIYF.

The chain is built from TRBV29-1 and TRBJ1-2; D possibly corresponds to TRBD1 (6 bases). The V gene's germline CDR1 is SQVTM and CDR2 ANQGSEA. V was pared by 3 bases and J by 4 bases, with 9 bases between. This CDR3 region has 12 residues. The CDR3 bases are TGCAGCGTTGATACAGGGATCTATGGCTACACCTTC. It is translated as CSVDTGIYGYTF.

This clone showed up just a few times. V usage is TRBV7-8 and J usage is TRBJ1-4; 10 nucleotides agree with TRBD1. The V segment lost 6 bases and the J segment 5 bases; nucleotides outside the gene matches: 3. Germline CDR1 and CDR2: SGHVS and FQNEAQ. CDR3 size: 14 residues. The CDR3 DNA reads as TGTGCCAGCAGGAAGGACAGGGGGAATGAAAAACTGTTTTTT. Translating gives CASRKDRGNEKLFF. Variable domain in full (rest from reference TRBV7-8 and TRBJ1-4): GAGVSQSPRYKVAKRGQDVALRCDPISGHVSLFWYQQALGQGPEFLTYFQNEAQLDKSGLPSDRFFAERPEGSVSTLKIQRTQQEDSAVYLCASRKDRGNEKLFFGSGTQLSVL.

The CDR3 coding sequence is TGTGCCAGCACCTATGAGGGGAACACTGAAGCTTTCTTT. It yields the protein CASTYEGNTEAFF. The chain couples TRBV2 to TRBJ1-1; D remains ambiguous. The germline V gene has CDR1 SNHLY and CDR2 FYNNEI. The length of the CDR3 is 13 residues. V dropped 7 bases and J dropped 1 base, with 10 bases sitting between them.

The rearrangement joins TRBV7-2 to TRBJ1-2, with a possible D match to TRBD1 (5 bases). V dropped 5 bases and J dropped 3 bases, with 13 bases sitting between them. Germline CDR1 SGHTA, CDR2 FQGNSA. There are 14 residues in the CDR3. The CDR3 DNA follows: TGTGCCAGCAGCCCCCTGTGGGGGGACTATGGCTACACCTTC. Translation: CASSPLWGDYGYTF.

This sequence joins TRBV28 and TRBJ1-5, with D perhaps TRBD1 (6 bases). Germline loops: CDR1 MDHEN, CDR2 SYDVKM. The CDR3 loop spans 13 amino acids. Trimming pared 6 bases from V and 1 base from J, leaving 7 bases between. The CDR3 protein is CASRGQSNQPQHF. The CDR3 bases are TGTGCCAGCAGAGGACAGAGCAATCAGCCCCAGCATTTT.

V and J are TRBV7-9 and TRBJ1-4; the D gene is possibly TRBD1 (5 bases). CDR3 length equals 15 residues. Trimming took off 5 bases at V and 8 bases at J, with 18 bases between the two ends. Germline CDR1 is SEHNR and CDR2 is FQNEAQ (reference sequence). The CDR3 sequence is CASSPGTLFGEKLFF. DNA for the CDR3: TGTGCCAGCAGCCCGGGGACTCTGTTTGGGGAAAAACTGTTTTTT.

The rearrangement joins TRBV6-6 to TRBJ2-7, with TRBD1 identical over 7 bases. Germline lookup yields CDR1 MNHNY and CDR2 SVGAGI (reference sequence). The J segment lost 3 bases and the V segment lost 5 bases, leaving 4 bases of the junction unmatched. The CDR3 is 13 residues long. In DNA form, the CDR3 reads TGTGCCAGCAGTGGGGGACAGCTCTACGAGCAGTACGTC. Translated: CASSGGQLYEQYV.

This clone was seen a few times. The chain couples TRBV19 to TRBJ2-2; no definite D call. Germline CDR1 LNHDA, CDR2 SQIVND (reference sequence). The V end was cut by 3 bases, the J end by 5 bases, with 10 bases between. This CDR3 comprises 14 residues. The CDR3 DNA follows: TGTGCCAGTAGTATTTGGAGTGGTACCGGGGAGCTGTTTTTT. This translates into CASSIWSGTGELFF.

The genes are TRBV7-2 and TRBJ1-1; D is perhaps TRBD1 (5 bases). Germline loops: CDR1 SGHTA, CDR2 FQGNSA. The CDR3 contains 16 residues. V shed 0 bases and J shed 0 bases, with 11 bases lying between them. CDR3 sequence: CASSLAGGLVNTEAFF. CDR3 bases: TGTGCCAGCAGCTTAGCGGGGGGTTTGGTGAACACTGAAGCTTTCTTT.

This clone has more than one count but fewer than ten. The chain recombines TRBV18 with TRBJ1-6, with D hard to call. Looked up from germline, CDR1 is KGHSH and CDR2 is LQKENI. The CDR3 has 12 amino acids. V lost 3 bases and J lost 8, with 5 bases in between. CDR3 protein: CASSPRDSPLHF. CDR3 nucleotides: TGTGCCAGCTCACCGAGGGATTCACCCCTCCACTTT.